This T cell receptor beta chain came from a study of T-cell memory formation after mild COVID-19. Whole-study results and caveats: Some responding clones appeared in pre-infection memory, suggesting cross-reactive memory joined. Clones that contracted from day 15 to 85 had balanced CD4/CD8; later expanders were CD4+ biased.

As for this clonotype: Its antigen is unidentified.

V was trimmed by 7 bases and J by 3 bases, leaving 6 bases between them. The CDR3 has 11 amino acids. Germline V gene sequence: CDR1 SNHLY, CDR2 FYNNEI. After 5'RACE with constant-segment primers, TCR alpha and TCR beta cDNA libraries carrying sample barcodes and UMIs were obtained. From the 5' RACE reads, TCRdb called clonotypes with MiXCR, one entry per CDR3 protein. The sample has 470,000 or so distinct CDR3 sequences, around a sixth seen once; the top ten hold roughly 12%. Material for sequencing was PBMCs or a T cell subset sorted from them (not recorded which). The rearrangement joins TRBV2 to TRBJ1-2, with D unresolved. This receptor was obtained from an adult woman who had mild COVID-19 (a few samples of this study predate the infection). Cell type and time point are not known. In nucleotides, the CDR3 is TGTGCCAGCAAGGGAGACTATGGCTACACCTTC. As protein: CASKGDYGYTF.